This T cell receptor beta chain was sequenced during a study of post-analysis software for immune sequencing data. Findings and limits, study-wide: With TRBV5-6, TRBV5-1 and TRBV20-1 included, about 5 TRBV segments were more frequent in patients than in controls.

Trimming stripped 1 base from V and 3 bases from J, with 12 bases between. The CDR3 has 15 amino acids. Germline V CDR1 and CDR2: SEHNR, FQNEAQ (reference sequence). Comments on this clonotype: Its specificity is unknown.

Unique molecular identifiers were present in the TCR beta cDNA libraries. TCRdb recomputed calls from the PCR reads with MiXCR, one row per CDR3 protein. This sample has about 500,000 distinct CDR3 sequences; over 35% occur once, and the top ten carry around an eighth. The sequenced sample was blood. The source of this sequence is a girl aged 5-17 years with multiple sclerosis. The chain uses TRBV7-9 and TRBJ1-2; perhaps TRBD1 as D (6 bases). The CDR3 DNA reads TGTGCCAGCAGCTTAGTCGGGGGCGAGGACTATGGCTACACCTTC. Translation: CASSLVGGEDYGYTF.